This T cell receptor beta chain was recorded in a study of blood T cell repertoires in COVID-19. A single count supports this clone. Germline V lookup: CDR1 LNHDA, CDR2 SQIVND (reference sequence). CDR3 length: 15 amino acids. The V end lost 8 bases, the J end lost 0 bases, and 14 bases lay between the germline ends. The table came from immunoSEQ multiplex PCR; TCRdb's copy has only in-frame clones and leaves some out. This table holds a few hundred thousand clones, approximately 87% found once. The material sequenced was peripheral blood. The chain links TRBV19 to TRBJ2-4, with no clear D. The TCR sequence derives from a man between 60 and 70 years old with acute or convalescent COVID-19. The CDR3 sequence is CASGPLQLAKNIQYF. CDR3 coding DNA: TGTGCCAGTGGGCCATTACAACTAGCCAAAAACATTCAGTACTTC.